A single sample is the source of the 21 T cell receptor beta chains below, sequenced in a study of OX40 agonist ivuxolimab in advanced cancers. The repertoire was sequenced with immunoSEQ multiplex PCR; TCRdb's copy has only in-frame clones and lacks some. The sample shows around 40,000 clones, about 89% of them seen only once. The sequencing used CD4+ or CD8+ T cells sorted from blood, collected in a trial of the OX40 agonist ivuxolimab. The source is an adult with an advanced solid tumor such as melanoma, head and neck, liver or kidney cancer.

CDR3 DNA: TGTGCCAGCAAGGACAGCAACTACGAGCAGTACTTC. It is translated as CASKDSNYEQYF. The chain has TRBV2 and TRBJ2-7; tentatively, D is TRBD1 (6 bases). This CDR3 has 12 residues. Trimming shortened V by 7 bases and J by 3 bases, and 10 bases separated the two germline ends. The germline CDR1 and CDR2 sequences are SNHLY and FYNNEI.

This sequence joins TRBV5-1 and TRBJ1-1; 8 bases agree with TRBD1. Germline CDR1 SGHRS, CDR2 YFSETQ. The CDR3 spans 16 residues. J lost 5 bases, V lost 0 bases, and 9 bases had no gene match. The CDR3 coding sequence is TGCGCCAGCAGCTTGGGGTCAGGGGGCGCGGGAACTGAAGCTTTCTTT. Its protein product is CASSLGSGGAGTEAFF.

This sequence joins TRBV5-1 and TRBJ2-1, with D possibly TRBD2 on 7 matching bases. V lost 2 bases, J lost 7 bases, and 25 bases lay in between. Germline V gene lookup returns CDR1 SGHRS and CDR2 YFSETQ. This CDR3 comprises 18 residues. The CDR3, as DNA: TGCGCCAGCAGCTTCTACCTAACTAGTGGGGGGGCCAGGAATGAGCAGTTCTTC. Translation: CASSFYLTSGGARNEQFF.

This chain joins TRBV2 and TRBJ1-1, with 9 positions matching TRBD1. The CDR3 runs to 14 residues. With V trimmed by 8 bases and J by 5 bases, 9 bases remained unmatched. Germline CDR1 and CDR2: SNHLY and FYNNEI. The CDR3 nucleotides are TGTGCCAGCGGAAGACAGGGGACAGGGACTGAAGCTTTCTTT. Its protein product is CASGRQGTGTEAFF. Variable domain in full (rest from reference TRBV2 and TRBJ1-1): EPEVTQTPSHQVTQMGQEVILRCVPISNHLYFYWYRQILGQKVEFLVSFYNNEISEKSEIFDDQFSVERPDGSNFTLKIRSTKLEDSAMYFCASGRQGTGTEAFFGQGTRLTVV.

This rearrangement joins TRBV5-1 to TRBJ2-6, with D tentatively TRBD1 (6 bases). This CDR3 spans 17 amino acids. Germline CDR1 and CDR2: SGHRS and YFSETQ. Trimming took 1 base from V and 1 from J, leaving 12 bases between them. The CDR3 loop reads CASSLNKRGSGANVLTF. In DNA form, the CDR3 reads TGCGCCAGCAGCTTGAACAAAAGGGGGTCTGGGGCCAACGTCCTGACTTTC. The variable domain in full, with the rest retrieved from reference TRBV5-1 and TRBJ2-6, is KAGVTQTPRYLIKTRGQQVTLSCSPISGHRSVSWYQQTPGQGLQFLFEYFSETQRNKGNFPGRFSGRQFSNSRSEMNVSTLELGDSALYLCASSLNKRGSGANVLTFGAGSRLTVL.

This chain joins TRBV5-6 and TRBJ2-7; D tentatively fits TRBD1 or TRBD2 (7 bases each). V lost 4 bases, J lost 3 bases, and 20 bases lay in between. Germline V gene data show CDR1 as SGHDT and CDR2 as YYEEEE. CDR3 size: 16 residues. This CDR3 is CASSPGTARGVYEQYF. The CDR3 coding sequence is TGTGCCAGCAGCCCGGGGACAGCCCGGGGGGTCTACGAGCAGTACTTC. The full variable domain, in which reference TRBV5-6 and TRBJ2-7 provide the parts outside the CDR3, is DAGVTQSPTHLIKTRGQQVTLRCSPKSGHDTVSWYQQALGQGPQFIFQYYEEEERQRGNFPDRFSGHQFPNYSSELNVNALLLGDSALYLCASSPGTARGVYEQYFGPGTRLTVT.

The rearrangement joins TRBV5-8 to TRBJ2-2, with D maybe TRBD2 (6 bases). Looked up from germline, CDR1 is SGHTS and CDR2 is YDEGEE. The CDR3 spans 15 residues. V shed 1 base and J shed 1 base, with 8 bases lying between them. The CDR3 sequence is CASSLMGGNTGELFF. The CDR3 bases are TGTGCCAGCAGCTTGATGGGGGGGAACACCGGGGAGCTGTTTTTT.

This chain links TRBV7-3 with TRBJ1-2, with 12 bases aligning to TRBD1. Germline CDR1 SGHTA, CDR2 FQGTGA. This CDR3 is 15 amino acids long. V was pared by 5 bases and J by 4 bases, with 5 bases of the junction left unmatched. For the CDR3, the DNA is TGTGCCAGCAGCAGCGGGACAGGGGGCTTCTATGGCTACACCTTC. Translation: CASSSGTGGFYGYTF.

V usage is TRBV6-5 and J usage is TRBJ1-1; D is uncertain. Deletions cut 5 bases from V and 0 bases from J, with 13 bases between. The CDR3 has 15 amino acids. Per the germline V gene, CDR1 is MNHEY and CDR2 is SVGAGI. This CDR3 reads CASSRRSGMNTEAFF. CDR3 coding DNA: TGTGCCAGCAGTCGCCGGTCGGGAATGAACACTGAAGCTTTCTTT.

This chain links TRBV6-1 with TRBJ2-3, with D possibly matching TRBD2 (6 bases). Germline-derived CDR1 and CDR2 are MNHNS and SASEGT. V was trimmed by 5 bases and J by 6 bases, leaving 15 bases between them. This CDR3 has 14 residues. The CDR3 DNA reads as TGTGCCAGCAGTCCTCCCGCCCGGGAGGATACGCAGTATTTT. This gives the protein CASSPPAREDTQYF.

The chain links TRBV11-1 to TRBJ2-5; 7 bases match TRBD1. Germline values: CDR1 SGHAT, CDR2 FQDESV (reference sequence). The CDR3 spans 16 residues. V shed 0 bases, J shed 1 base, and the junction held 5 bases outside the gene matches. CDR3 protein: CASSLAADRSQETQYF. DNA for the CDR3: TGTGCCAGCAGCTTAGCGGCGGACAGGTCCCAAGAGACCCAGTACTTC. The complete variable domain, with remaining parts taken from reference TRBV11-1 and TRBJ2-5, reads EAEVAQSPRYKITEKSQAVAFWCDPISGHATLYWYRQILGQGPELLVQFQDESVVDDSQLPKDRFSAERLKGVDSTLKIQPAELGDSAMYLCASSLAADRSQETQYFGPGTRLLVL.

The chain is built from TRBV5-1 and TRBJ2-2, with no clear D. Trimming removed 7 bases from V and 5 bases from J, with 21 bases in between. CDR1 and CDR2 (germline): SGHRS, YFSETQ. There are 16 residues in the CDR3. CDR3 in DNA: TGCGCCAGCCAAAAGACGGCGTGGGGTTCGACCGGGGAGCTGTTTTTT. It codes for CASQKTAWGSTGELFF.

This rearrangement joins TRBV10-1 to TRBJ2-5; maybe TRBD2 (7 bases). V dropped 7 bases and J dropped 5 bases, with 26 bases sitting between them. The CDR3 extends over 17 amino acids. Germline-derived CDR1 and CDR2 are WNHNN and SYGVQD (reference sequence). In DNA, the CDR3 is TGCGCCAGCACCTCGACTAGTGGGGGGGCGGGATTTGAGACCCAGTACTTC. Its protein is CASTSTSGGAGFETQYF.

The rearrangement links TRBV5-1 to TRBJ2-1, with a possible D match to TRBD2 (7 bases). Germline CDR1 reads SGHRS; CDR2 reads YFSETQ. Trimming shortened V by 3 bases and J by 6 bases, and 16 bases separated the two germline ends. The CDR3 is 15 amino acids. The CDR3 DNA reads as TGCGCCAGCAGCTGGACTAGTGGGGGGGCCAATGAGCAGTTCTTC. The encoded protein is CASSWTSGGANEQFF.

The chain employs TRBV28 and TRBJ1-2, with 9 bases aligning to TRBD1. CDR3 size: 16 residues. V shed 6 bases, J shed 8 bases, and the junction held 16 bases outside the gene matches. Germline V gene lookup returns CDR1 MDHEN and CDR2 SYDVKM. The CDR3 loop reads CASSPNPGQGVGGYTF. The CDR3 region has the DNA TGTGCCAGCAGCCCTAATCCGGGACAGGGAGTAGGCGGCTACACCTTC.

The J gene is TRBJ2-5, the V gene TRBV7-6; maybe TRBD2 (5 bases). Trimming pared 4 bases from V and 5 bases from J, leaving 11 bases between. Germline-derived CDR1 and CDR2 are SGHVS and FNYEAQ. This CDR3 comprises 13 residues. CDR3 region: CASSSHPGETQYF. As DNA, the CDR3 is TGTGCCAGCAGCTCGCATCCGGGGGAGACCCAGTACTTC.

This chain joins TRBV6-1 and TRBJ2-7; perhaps TRBD1 as D (5 bases). Between the trimmed V and J ends, which lost 2 bases and 0 bases, there was a span of 8 bases. The germline V gene has CDR1 MNHNS and CDR2 SASEGT. CDR3 length: 14 amino acids. The CDR3 DNA sequence: TGTGCCAGCAGTGAACAGGGAACCTCCTACGAGCAGTACTTC. It is translated as CASSEQGTSYEQYF.

The CDR3 nucleotides are TGTGCCAGTAGTACCAGACCCATACTTACAAGCTCTGGAAACACCATATATTTT. It is translated as CASSTRPILTSSGNTIYF. The V and J genes are TRBV19 and TRBJ1-3; D is undetermined. V was pared by 4 bases and J by 0 bases, with 19 bases between. Germline assignment: CDR1 LNHDA and CDR2 SQIVND (reference sequence). CDR3 length: 18 amino acids.

The V gene is TRBV20-1, the J gene TRBJ1-1, with a possible D match to TRBD1 (5 bases). CDR1 and CDR2 from the germline V gene are DFQATT and SNEGSKA (reference sequence). This CDR3 comprises 10 residues. Trimming cost V 6 bases and J 10 bases, with 12 bases left between them. The CDR3 loop reads CSASPGVAFF. The CDR3 DNA sequence: TGCAGTGCGTCCCCGGGGGTAGCTTTCTTT.

This chain joins TRBV15 and TRBJ2-7, with D hard to call. Trimming took 0 bases from V and 3 from J, leaving 15 bases between them. The CDR3 runs to 16 residues. The germline V gene encodes CDR1 LNHNV and CDR2 YYDKDF (reference sequence). Written as DNA, the CDR3 is TGTGCCACCAGCAGAGATTTCAGAGGCGCTGGCTACGAGCAGTACTTC. Translation: CATSRDFRGAGYEQYF. Full variable domain (rest looked up from reference TRBV15 and TRBJ2-7): DAMVIQNPRYQVTQFGKPVTLSCSQTLNHNVMYWYQQKSSQAPKLLFHYYDKDFNNEADTPDNFQSRRPNTSFCFLDIRSPGLGDTAMYLCATSRDFRGAGYEQYFGPGTRLTVT.

This sequence joins TRBV6-5 and TRBJ1-2; TRBD1 matches at 8 bases. This CDR3 is built from 15 residues. Germline assignment: CDR1 MNHEY and CDR2 SVGAGI. V shed 2 bases and J 4 bases; nucleotides not matched to a gene: 6. The CDR3, as DNA: TGTGCCAGCAGTTACGGGCAGGGGGCAGTCTATGGCTACACCTTC. This encodes CASSYGQGAVYGYTF.